These T cell receptor beta chains were read from a single sample in a study of T-cell memory formation after mild COVID-19. TCRdb itself ran the 5' RACE reads through MiXCR, one entry per CDR3 protein. The sample holds 400,000 to 550,000 distinct CDR3 sequences, roughly 25% seen once. Sample: PBMCs or a T cell subset sorted from them (not recorded which). Receptor source: an adult woman who had mild COVID-19 (a few samples of this study predate the infection). Cell type and time point are not known. The CDR3 runs from the conserved cysteine through the conserved F or W. The D gene is left open where the match is weak. Not every row has a clone size; where given, it reads once, few, many or a size class.

>TRBJ1-6|NA|TRBV19|NA
CASSIGGSPLHF
TGTGCCAGTAGTATTGGAGGTTCACCCCTCCACTTT
>TRBJ2-6|TRBD1|TRBV18|many
CASSQDRGRAGANVLTF
TGTGCCAGCTCACAGGACAGGGGGCGCGCTGGGGCCAACGTCCTGACTTTC
>TRBJ2-5|NA|TRBV6-2/TRBV6-3|NA
CASSRTPPQETQYF
TGTGCCAGCTCGAGGACACCGCCCCAAGAGACCCAGTACTTC
>TRBJ2-1|NA|TRBV9|NA
CASSVVSSRVYNEQFF
TGTGCCAGCAGCGTAGTAAGCAGCAGGGTCTACAATGAGCAGTTCTTC
>TRBJ2-3|TRBD1|TRBV29-1|NA
CSVEEWGQGANSDTQYF
TGCAGCGTTGAAGAGTGGGGACAGGGGGCAAATTCAGATACGCAGTATTTT
>TRBJ1-5|NA|TRBV30|NA
CAWSVRGGGNQPQHF
TGTGCCTGGAGTGTACGCGGGGGGGGCAATCAGCCCCAGCATTTT
>TRBJ1-6|TRBD1|TRBV7-2|few
CASSPDRGGFLPLHF
TGTGCCAGCAGCCCGGACAGGGGAGGTTTTTTACCCCTCCACTTT
>TRBJ1-1|NA|TRBV12-3/TRBV12-4|NA
CASSLAFVEAFF
TGTGCCAGCAGCCTGGCCTTCGTTGAAGCTTTCTTT
>TRBJ2-1|TRBD2|TRBV20-1|NA
CSARKLAGGDNEQFF
TGCAGTGCTCGAAAACTAGCGGGGGGCGATAATGAGCAGTTCTTC
>TRBJ2-3|TRBD2|TRBV3-1|few
CASSQTSGGHTSTDTQYF
TGTGCCAGCAGCCAAACTAGCGGGGGTCATACTAGCACAGATACGCAGTATTTT
>TRBJ2-7|NA|TRBV2|few
CASSSLDSASYEQYF
TGTGCCAGCAGCTCCTTGGACAGCGCTTCCTACGAGCAGTACTTC
>TRBJ1-3|TRBD1|TRBV7-2|many
CASSATGGGRGNTIYF
TGTGCCAGCAGCGCTACAGGGGGTGGCAGAGGAAACACCATATATTTT
>TRBJ2-3|NA|TRBV19|NA
CASSVRERNTQYF
TGTGCCAGTAGCGTCCGGGAACGAAATACGCAGTATTTT
>TRBJ2-7|TRBD1|TRBV12-3/TRBV12-4|NA
CASTDRGNHEQYF
TGTGCCAGCACGGACAGGGGGAACCACGAGCAGTACTTC
>TRBJ2-1|NA|TRBV5-1|NA
CASSDLPSSYNEQFF
TGCGCCAGCAGCGATTTGCCGAGTTCCTACAATGAGCAGTTCTTC
>TRBJ2-1|TRBD1|TRBV12-3/TRBV12-4|NA
CASKITTGALPIQFF
TGTGCCAGCAAAATAACGACAGGGGCTCTCCCAATACAGTTCTTC
>TRBJ2-1|NA|TRBV7-8|few
CASSSREGYEQFF
TGTGCCAGCAGCTCCCGGGAAGGCTATGAGCAGTTCTTC
>TRBJ2-3|NA|TRBV4-2|NA
CASSQDLLGLAGRTDTQYF
TGTGCCAGCAGCCAGGACCTACTCGGGCTAGCTGGAAGGACAGATACGCAGTATTTT